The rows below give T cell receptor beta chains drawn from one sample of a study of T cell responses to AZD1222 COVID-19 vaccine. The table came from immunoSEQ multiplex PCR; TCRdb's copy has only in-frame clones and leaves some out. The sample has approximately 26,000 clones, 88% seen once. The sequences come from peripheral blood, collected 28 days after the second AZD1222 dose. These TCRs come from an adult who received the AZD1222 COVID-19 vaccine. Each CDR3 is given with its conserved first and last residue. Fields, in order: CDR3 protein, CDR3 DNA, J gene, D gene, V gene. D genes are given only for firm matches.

CASSPVDPSGTDAFYEQYF	TGCGCCAGCAGCCCAGTTGACCCTTCAGGGACCGACGCCTTCTACGAGCAGTACTTC	TRBJ2-7	-	TRBV4-1
CASSFTGLSEAFF	TGTGCCAGCAGCTTCACGGGGCTTTCTGAAGCTTTCTTT	TRBJ1-1	-	TRBV11-3